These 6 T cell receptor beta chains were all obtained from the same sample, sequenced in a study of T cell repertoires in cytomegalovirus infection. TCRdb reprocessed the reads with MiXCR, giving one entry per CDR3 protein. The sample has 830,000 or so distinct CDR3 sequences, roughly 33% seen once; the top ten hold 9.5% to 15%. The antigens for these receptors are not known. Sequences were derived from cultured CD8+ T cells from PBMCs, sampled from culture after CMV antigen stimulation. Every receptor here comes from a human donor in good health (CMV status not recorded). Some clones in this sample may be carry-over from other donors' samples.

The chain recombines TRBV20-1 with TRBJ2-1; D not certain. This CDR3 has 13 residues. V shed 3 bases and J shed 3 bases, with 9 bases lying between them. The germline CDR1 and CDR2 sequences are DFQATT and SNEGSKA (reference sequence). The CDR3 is CSASLAGYNEQFF. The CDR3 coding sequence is TGCAGTGCTAGTTTGGCAGGCTACAATGAGCAGTTCTTC.

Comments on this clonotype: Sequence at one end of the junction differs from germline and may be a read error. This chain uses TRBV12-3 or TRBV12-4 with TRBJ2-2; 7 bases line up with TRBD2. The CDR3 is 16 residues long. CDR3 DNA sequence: TGTGCCAACAGTTCCCTCGGGGGGTTGAACACCGGGGAGCTGTTTTTT. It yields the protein CANSSLGGLNTGELFF.

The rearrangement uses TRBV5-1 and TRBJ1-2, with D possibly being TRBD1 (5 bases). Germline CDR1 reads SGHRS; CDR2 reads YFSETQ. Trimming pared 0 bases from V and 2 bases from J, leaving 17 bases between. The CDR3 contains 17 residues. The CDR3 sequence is CASSLAGVTENNYGYTF. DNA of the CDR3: TGCGCCAGCAGCTTGGCGGGAGTGACAGAAAACAACTATGGCTACACCTTC. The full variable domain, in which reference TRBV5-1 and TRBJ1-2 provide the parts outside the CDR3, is KAGVTQTPRYLIKTRGQQVTLSCSPISGHRSVSWYQQTPGQGLQFLFEYFSETQRNKGNFPGRFSGRQFSNSRSEMNVSTLELGDSALYLCASSLAGVTENNYGYTFGSGTRLTVV.

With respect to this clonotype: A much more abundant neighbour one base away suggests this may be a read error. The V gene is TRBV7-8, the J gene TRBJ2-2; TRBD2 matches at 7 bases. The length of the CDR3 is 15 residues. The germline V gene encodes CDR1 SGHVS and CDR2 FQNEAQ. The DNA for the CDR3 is TGTGTCACGTGGGGGGGAAGGACAAACACCGGGGAGCTGTTTTTT. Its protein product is CVTWGGRTNTGELFF.

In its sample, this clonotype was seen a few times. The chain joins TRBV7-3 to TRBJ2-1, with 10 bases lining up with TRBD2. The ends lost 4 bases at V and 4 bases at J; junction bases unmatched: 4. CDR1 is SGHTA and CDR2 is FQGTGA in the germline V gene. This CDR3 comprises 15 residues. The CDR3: CASSWGLASYNEQFF. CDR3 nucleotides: TGTGCCAGCAGCTGGGGACTAGCGTCTTACAATGAGCAGTTCTTC.

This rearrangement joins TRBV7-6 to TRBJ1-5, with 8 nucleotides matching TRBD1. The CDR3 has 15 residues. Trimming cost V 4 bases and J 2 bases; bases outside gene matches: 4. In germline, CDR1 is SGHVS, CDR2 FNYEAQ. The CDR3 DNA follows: TGTGCCAGCAGCTCGGACAGGGAGCGCAATCAGCCCCAGCATTTT. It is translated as CASSSDRERNQPQHF.